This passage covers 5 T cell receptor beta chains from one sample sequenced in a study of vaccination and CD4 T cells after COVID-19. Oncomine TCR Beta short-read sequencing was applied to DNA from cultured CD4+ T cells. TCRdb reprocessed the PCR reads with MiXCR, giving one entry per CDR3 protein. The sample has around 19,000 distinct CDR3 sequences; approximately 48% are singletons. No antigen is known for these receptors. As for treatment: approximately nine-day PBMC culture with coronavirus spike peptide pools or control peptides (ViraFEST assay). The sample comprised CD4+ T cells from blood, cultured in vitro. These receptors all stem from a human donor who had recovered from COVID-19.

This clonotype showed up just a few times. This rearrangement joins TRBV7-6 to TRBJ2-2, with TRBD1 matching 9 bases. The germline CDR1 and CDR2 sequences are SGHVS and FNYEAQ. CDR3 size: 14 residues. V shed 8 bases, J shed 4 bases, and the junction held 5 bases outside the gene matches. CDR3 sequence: CASRQGGGTGELFF. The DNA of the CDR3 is TGTGCCAGCCGACAGGGGGGGGGCACCGGGGAGCTGTTTTTT.

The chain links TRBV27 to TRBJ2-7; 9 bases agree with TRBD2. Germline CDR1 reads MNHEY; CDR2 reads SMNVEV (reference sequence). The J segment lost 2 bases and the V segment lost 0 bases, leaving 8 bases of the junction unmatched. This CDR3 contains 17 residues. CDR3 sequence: CASSLSGAGGGTYEQYF. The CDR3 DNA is TGTGCCAGCAGTTTATCGGGAGCGGGGGGAGGTACCTACGAGCAGTACTTC.

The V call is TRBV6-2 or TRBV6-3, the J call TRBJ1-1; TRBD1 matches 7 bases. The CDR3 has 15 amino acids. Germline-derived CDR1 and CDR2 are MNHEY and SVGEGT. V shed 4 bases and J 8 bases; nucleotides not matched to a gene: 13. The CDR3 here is CASSSTTGLEREAFF. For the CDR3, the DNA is TGTGCCAGCAGTTCCACGACAGGGTTGGAAAGGGAAGCTTTCTTT.

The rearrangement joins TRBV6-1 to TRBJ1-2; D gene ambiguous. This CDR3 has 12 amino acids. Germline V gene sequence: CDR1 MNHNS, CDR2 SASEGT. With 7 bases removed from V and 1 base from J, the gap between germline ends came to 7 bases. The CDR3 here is CASTNSNYGYTF. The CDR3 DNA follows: TGTGCCAGCACCAACAGTAACTATGGCTACACCTTC.

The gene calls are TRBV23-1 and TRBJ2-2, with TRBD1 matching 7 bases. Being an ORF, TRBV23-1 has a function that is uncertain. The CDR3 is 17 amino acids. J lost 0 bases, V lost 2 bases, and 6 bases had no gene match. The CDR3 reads CASSQLRQGPNTGELFF. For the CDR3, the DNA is TGCGCCAGCAGTCAACTCCGACAGGGACCGAACACCGGGGAGCTGTTTTTT.